These 27 T cell receptor beta chains came from one sample sequenced in a study of monozygotic twins with inflammatory bowel disease. TCRdb reprocessed the 5' RACE reads and keeps a single row for each CDR3 protein, giving no DNA. With 200,000 to 250,000 distinct CDR3 sequences in the sample, the ten largest clones hold under 8.5%. The sample consisted of blood. These receptor sequences come from a human donor with ulcerative colitis or Crohn's disease, or a healthy co-twin of an affected twin (not recorded which).

The CDR3 here is CSVDSSAGSEQFF. The rearrangement links TRBV29-1 to TRBJ2-1; TCRdb lists TRBD2, though no DNA is available to test this call. Germline V gives CDR1 SQVTM, CDR2 ANQGSEA. The CDR3 sequence is 13 residues long.

CDR3: CASSQDGGTGELFF. V usage is TRBV4-2 and J usage is TRBJ2-2; with no DNA, the TCRdb D assignment of TRBD2 cannot be verified. Germline CDR1 LGHNA, CDR2 YNFKEQ. This CDR3 has 14 residues.

The chain is built from TRBV12-3 or TRBV12-4 and TRBJ1-6. This CDR3 has 15 residues. Here the CDR3 reads CASSRTAGLNSPLHF.

The V and J genes are TRBV5-1 and TRBJ2-2; checking the TCRdb D call of TRBD1 is not possible without DNA. CDR1 and CDR2 (germline): SGHRS, YFSETQ. This CDR3 region has 14 residues. CDR3 in amino acids: CASSLEGATGELFF. Filled out from reference TRBV5-1 and TRBJ2-2, the complete variable domain reads KAGVTQTPRYLIKTRGQQVTLSCSPISGHRSVSWYQQTPGQGLQFLFEYFSETQRNKGNFPGRFSGRQFSNSRSEMNVSTLELGDSALYLCASSLEGATGELFFGEGSRLTVL.

V usage is TRBV5-1 and J usage is TRBJ2-1; TCRdb designates TRBD2, a call that cannot be tested without DNA. This CDR3 contains 16 residues. Germline V gene lookup returns CDR1 SGHRS and CDR2 YFSETQ. CDR3 region: CASSLGSSGGANEQFF.

The rearrangement joins TRBV20-1 to TRBJ2-7; TCRdb's D gene call, TRBD1, goes unchecked for lack of DNA. Germline V gives CDR1 DFQATT, CDR2 SNEGSKA (reference sequence). CDR3 length equals 15 residues. The CDR3 protein is CSARARDRLSYEQYF.

The rearrangement links TRBV19 to TRBJ2-7; the TCRdb call, TRBD1, lacks DNA for checking. CDR3 size: 15 residues. The germline V gene encodes CDR1 LNHDA and CDR2 SQIVND (reference sequence). This chain's CDR3 is CASSIIAGGRWEQYF.

The gene calls are TRBV10-3 and TRBJ2-1; TCRdb outputs TRBD2, but without DNA this stays unchecked. CDR3 length: 13 residues. Germline V CDR1 and CDR2: ENHRY, SYGVKD. CDR3 residues: CAITGEAGSTPFF.

This chain uses TRBV24-1 with TRBJ1-1; the TRBD1 assignment by TCRdb is unverifiable without DNA. Per germline, CDR1 KGHDR and CDR2 SFDVKD. The CDR3 sequence is 15 residues long. CDR3 residues: CATSDPRRGLGEAFF.

The chain joins TRBV28 to TRBJ2-7; checking the TCRdb D call of TRBD2 is not possible without DNA. The CDR3 contains 14 residues. Germline V CDR1 and CDR2: MDHEN, SYDVKM. CDR3 region: CASTLRGPAYEQYF.

The rearrangement uses TRBV19 and TRBJ2-1; no DNA is available, so the TRBD1 call from TCRdb remains unchecked. CDR1 and CDR2 from the germline V gene are LNHDA and SQIVND (reference sequence). CDR3 length: 12 residues. The CDR3 here is CASSIGGNEQFF.

The chain employs TRBV3-1 and TRBJ1-6. The CDR3 length is 12 residues. Germline V CDR1 and CDR2: LGHDT, YNNKEL (reference sequence). CDR3 protein: CASSQDVLTLHF.

CDR3 loop: CASSHRDTEGGELFF. The chain has TRBV7-9 and TRBJ2-2; TCRdb proposes TRBD1, but this gene call is untestable without DNA. CDR1 and CDR2 from the germline V gene are SEHNR and FQNEAQ (reference sequence). The CDR3 is 15 residues long.

The chain recombines TRBV30 with TRBJ2-3. The CDR3 length is 13 residues. Germline V gene lookup returns CDR1 GTSNPN and CDR2 SVGIG (reference sequence). The CDR3 region is CAWSEGNTDTQYF.

V usage is TRBV7-3 and J usage is TRBJ1-1; the TCRdb D gene call, TRBD1, has no DNA to confirm it. From germline, CDR1 is SGHTA and CDR2 FQGTGA. The CDR3 runs to 15 residues. CDR3 region: CASSLGQGERTEAFF. The complete variable domain, with remaining parts taken from reference TRBV7-3 and TRBJ1-1, reads GAGVSQTPSNKVTEKGKYVELRCDPISGHTALYWYRQSLGQGPEFLIYFQGTGAADDSGLPNDRFFAVRPEGSVSTLKIQRTERGDSAVYLCASSLGQGERTEAFFGQGTRLTVV.

The chain couples TRBV2 to TRBJ1-5; TCRdb picks TRBD1, but there is no DNA to check that call. CDR1 is SNHLY and CDR2 is FYNNEI in the germline V gene. The CDR3 runs to 13 residues. The CDR3 loop reads CAAKQGDRAPQHF. The full variable domain, rest sourced from reference TRBV2 and TRBJ1-5, is EPEVTQTPSHQVTQMGQEVILRCVPISNHLYFYWYRQILGQKVEFLVSFYNNEISEKSEIFDDQFSVERPDGSNFTLKIRSTKLEDSAMYFCAAKQGDRAPQHFGDGTRLSIL.

The chain uses TRBV15 and TRBJ2-5; checking the TCRdb D call of TRBD2 is not possible without DNA. The CDR3 is 17 amino acids. The germline V gene has CDR1 LNHNV and CDR2 YYDKDF (reference sequence). The CDR3 here is CATSRGVVRGGQETQYF. Combining the CDR3 with reference TRBV15 and TRBJ2-5 gives the whole variable domain DAMVIQNPRYQVTQFGKPVTLSCSQTLNHNVMYWYQQKSSQAPKLLFHYYDKDFNNEADTPDNFQSRRPNTSFCFLDIRSPGLGDTAMYLCATSRGVVRGGQETQYFGPGTRLLVL.

The chain uses TRBV7-9 and TRBJ2-1; TCRdb selects TRBD1, and the lack of DNA leaves this call unchecked. This CDR3 is built from 16 residues. Germline loops: CDR1 SEHNR, CDR2 FQNEAQ (reference sequence). The CDR3 region is CASSSGTGGWYNEQFF. Supplemented by reference TRBV7-9 and TRBJ2-1, the full variable domain reads DTGVSQNPRHKITKRGQNVTFRCDPISEHNRLYWYRQTLGQGPEFLTYFQNEAQLEKSRLLSDRFSAERPKGSFSTLEIQRTEQGDSAMYLCASSSGTGGWYNEQFFGPGTRLTVL.

The CDR3 sequence: CATSDSDGVKGNEQFF. The gene calls are TRBV24-1 and TRBJ2-1. Germline V gene lookup returns CDR1 KGHDR and CDR2 SFDVKD. This CDR3 is built from 16 residues.

The chain joins TRBV18 to TRBJ2-7; TCRdb names TRBD2, which stays unverified in the absence of DNA. The CDR3 extends over 15 amino acids. In germline, CDR1 is KGHSH, CDR2 LQKENI. The CDR3 loop reads CASSQGLAGISEQYF.

The gene calls are TRBV3-1 and TRBJ2-5. The germline V gene has CDR1 LGHDT and CDR2 YNNKEL (reference sequence). CDR3 length: 15 residues. The CDR3 region is CASSQERRYQETQYF.

The chain uses TRBV20-1 and TRBJ2-5; TCRdb indicates TRBD2, and absent DNA this call remains unverified. The CDR3 contains 16 residues. From germline, CDR1 is DFQATT and CDR2 SNEGSKA (reference sequence). CDR3 region: CSARETSGGFQETQYF.

CDR3 protein: CASSLLGPQETQYF. The genes are TRBV7-3 and TRBJ2-5; absent DNA, TCRdb's TRBD2 call cannot be checked. The CDR3 extends over 14 amino acids. CDR1 and CDR2 from the germline V gene are SGHTA and FQGTGA. Filled out from reference TRBV7-3 and TRBJ2-5, the complete variable domain reads GAGVSQTPSNKVTEKGKYVELRCDPISGHTALYWYRQSLGQGPEFLIYFQGTGAADDSGLPNDRFFAVRPEGSVSTLKIQRTERGDSAVYLCASSLLGPQETQYFGPGTRLLVL.

The rearrangement links TRBV7-2 to TRBJ2-5; TCRdb's D call of TRBD1 is untestable without DNA. Germline CDR1 and CDR2: SGHTA and FQGNSA. CDR3 length equals 15 residues. The CDR3 reads CASSLDGGLGKTQYF.

V is TRBV19 and J is TRBJ2-2; TCRdb selects TRBD2, and the lack of DNA leaves this call unchecked. Germline CDR1 is LNHDA and CDR2 is SQIVND (reference sequence). The CDR3 consists of 13 residues. This chain's CDR3 is CASSIPSGPTEFF.

The chain is built from TRBV6-1 and TRBJ2-1; the TRBD2 assignment by TCRdb is unverifiable without DNA. Germline loops: CDR1 MNHNS, CDR2 SASEGT. This CDR3 has 14 residues. CDR3 protein: CASRGLAGANEQFF.

The rearrangement links TRBV2 to TRBJ1-2; no DNA is available, so the TRBD1 call from TCRdb remains unchecked. The CDR3 length is 16 residues. Per germline, CDR1 SNHLY and CDR2 FYNNEI. The CDR3 spells CASTSLIGQAGDGYTF.